This T cell receptor beta chain stems from a study of cytomegalovirus exposure and HLA in healthy donors. PCR used 60 Vbeta primers and 13 Jbeta primers. Data came from immunoSEQ multiplex PCR; TCRdb stores just in-frame clones and leaves some out. Among approximately 150,000 clones listed, 65% to 85% were seen once. CDR1 and CDR2 (germline): KGHSH, LQKENI. The CDR3 totals 19 residues. The V and J ends lost 3 bases and 2 bases, in that order; junction bases with no gene match: 10. The sequence was collected from a woman in her 30s in good health and CMV-seropositive. Sequencing used PBMCs. The genes are TRBV18 and TRBJ2-4; TRBD2 agrees at 13 bases. CDR3 sequence reads: CASSPLTSGGPHPKNIQYF. The CDR3, as DNA: TGTGCCAGCTCACCCCTGACTAGCGGGGGGCCCCATCCCAAAAACATTCAGTACTTC. Full variable domain (remainder filled in from reference TRBV18 and TRBJ2-4): NAGVMQNPRHLVRRRGQEARLRCSPMKGHSHVYWYRQLPEEGLKFMVYLQKENIIDESGMPKERFSAEFPKEGPSILRIQQVVRGDSAAYFCASSPLTSGGPHPKNIQYFGAGTRLSVL.